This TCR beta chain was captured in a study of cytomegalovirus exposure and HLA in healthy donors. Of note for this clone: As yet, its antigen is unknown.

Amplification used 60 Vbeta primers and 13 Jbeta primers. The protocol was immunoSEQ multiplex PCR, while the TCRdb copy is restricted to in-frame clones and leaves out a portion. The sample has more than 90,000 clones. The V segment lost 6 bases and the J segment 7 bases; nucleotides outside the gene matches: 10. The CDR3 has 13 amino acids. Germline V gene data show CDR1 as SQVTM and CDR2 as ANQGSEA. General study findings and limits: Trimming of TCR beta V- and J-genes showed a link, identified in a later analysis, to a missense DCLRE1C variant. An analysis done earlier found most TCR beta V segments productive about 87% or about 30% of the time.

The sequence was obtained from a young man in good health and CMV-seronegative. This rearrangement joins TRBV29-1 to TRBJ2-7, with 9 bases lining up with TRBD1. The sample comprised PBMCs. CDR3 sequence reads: CSVVRTGAGEQYF. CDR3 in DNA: TGCAGCGTCGTCAGGACAGGGGCTGGGGAGCAGTACTTC.